Sequencing of this T cell receptor beta chain was carried out in a study of response to subunit inactivated influenza vaccine. This clonotype was found a few times. V was pared by 6 bases and J by 1 base, with 13 bases of the junction left unmatched. The germline CDR1 and CDR2 sequences are MDHEN and SYDVKM. The CDR3 has 17 residues. One entry per CDR3 protein results from TCRdb running MiXCR on the RT-PCR reads. The sample contains around 580,000 distinct CDR3 sequences, around 15% of which appear only once. The chain combines TRBV28 with TRBJ2-3, with 7 bases matching TRBD2. The sample in question was PBMCs from blood, obtained approximately 13 days after vaccination. This TCR was recovered from a man between 50 and 59 years old who received an inactivated influenza vaccine. For the CDR3, the DNA is TGTGCCAGCAGCCAACCCAAGACTAGCTCGGGCACAGATACGCAGTATTTT. Protein product: CASSQPKTSSGTDTQYF. The variable domain in full, with the rest retrieved from reference TRBV28 and TRBJ2-3, is DVKVTQSSRYLVKRTGEKVFLECVQDMDHENMFWYRQDPGLGLRLIYFSYDVKMKEKGDIPEGYSVSREKKERFSLILESASTNQTSMYLCASSQPKTSSGTDTQYFGPGTRLTVL.